Below, one T cell receptor beta chain is given with its context. Profiling relied on immunoSEQ multiplex PCR, and the TCRdb table lists in-frame clones only, not all of them. Of 200,000 to 250,000 clones listed, approximately 88% are singletons. CDR1 is SGDLS, CDR2 YYNGEE, per germline. J gave up 8 bases and V 3 bases, and 14 bases lay outside the gene matches. The CDR3 has 16 amino acids. The data belong to a study of blood T cell repertoires in COVID-19. Study-wide context: Donors in the United States, Italy and Spain gave samples during acute or convalescent COVID-19. Nucleic acid was either cDNA or gDNA, and it came from T cells, B-cell-depleted T cells, or PBMCs.

All enrollees were roughly 18 to 90 years old and from about 25 US areas. The chain recombines TRBV9 with TRBJ2-1; 7 nucleotides agree with TRBD2. This TCR was sampled from a woman aged 25 to 39 with acute COVID-19. Sequenced: PBMCs or T cells enriched from blood (not recorded which). CDR3 region: CASSAAPGLTTDEQFF. CDR3 coding DNA: TGTGCCAGCAGCGCCGCCCCGGGACTAACTACCGATGAGCAGTTCTTC. The whole variable domain, filled in from reference TRBV9 and TRBJ2-1, reads DSGVTQTPKHLITATGQRVTLRCSPRSGDLSVYWYQQSLDQGLQFLIQYYNGEERAKGNILERFSAQQFPDLHSELNLSSLELGDSALYFCASSAAPGLTTDEQFFGPGTRLTVL.